The sequence of this TCR beta chain was determined in a study of blood T cell repertoires in COVID-19. For the study at large: The United States, Italy and Spain supplied acute and convalescent COVID-19 samples. PBMCs, B-cell-depleted T cells, or T cells were the source of the cDNA or gDNA that made up the material.

The CDR3 is made up of 16 amino acids. Trimming pared 3 bases from V and 0 bases from J, leaving 12 bases between. CDR1 is MDHEN and CDR2 is SYDVKM in the germline V gene. Profiled with immunoSEQ multiplex PCR; TCRdb holds only in-frame clones, not every one. The sample shows some 94,000 clones, around 88% of them seen only once. Seattle patients were enrolled while actively infected and followed longitudinally. This TCR was sampled from a woman in her sixties or seventies with COVID-19, enrolled during active disease. This chain links TRBV28 with TRBJ1-5; TRBD1 is a possible D gene (5 bases). Sequenced sample: peripheral blood. The DNA for the CDR3 is TGTGCCAGCAGTTTGTATTCAGGGAATAGCAATCAGCCCCAGCATTTT. Translating it yields CASSLYSGNSNQPQHF.